These 2 T cell receptor beta chains were sequenced from one sample in a study of naive and memory T cell subsets. Two oligonucleotides, mixed equimolar, formed the beta constant-region primer covering TRBC1 and TRBC2. The ligated cDNA underwent four PCR rounds using SP2 and nested alpha and beta constant-region primers. One entry per CDR3 protein results from TCRdb running MiXCR on the UMI-ligation and nested PCR reads. The sample contains 85,000 or so distinct CDR3 sequences, over 9% of which appear only once. Sample: naive CD8+ T cells from blood. The source is a human donor in good health.

This clonotype showed up just a few times. The J gene is TRBJ2-1, the V gene TRBV3-1, with 7 bases identical to TRBD1. V trimming: 5 bases; J trimming: 3 bases; junction bases outside the gene matches: 10. The CDR3 extends over 16 amino acids. Germline CDR1 is LGHDT and CDR2 is YNNKEL (reference sequence). DNA of the CDR3: TGTGCCAGCAGCGCAGGGGACGGGACAGTCTACAATGAGCAGTTCTTC. Its protein is CASSAGDGTVYNEQFF.

This clonotype has just a few counts. V is TRBV29-1 and J is TRBJ2-7; a weak D match, TRBD2 (7 bases). CDR3 length: 14 residues. V shed 6 bases and J shed 7 bases, with 22 bases lying between them. Germline V gene lookup returns CDR1 SQVTM and CDR2 ANQGSEA. Here the CDR3 reads CSVGLSSNQGEQYF. The DNA for the CDR3 is TGCAGCGTGGGACTATCCTCGAATCAGGGGGAGCAGTACTTC.